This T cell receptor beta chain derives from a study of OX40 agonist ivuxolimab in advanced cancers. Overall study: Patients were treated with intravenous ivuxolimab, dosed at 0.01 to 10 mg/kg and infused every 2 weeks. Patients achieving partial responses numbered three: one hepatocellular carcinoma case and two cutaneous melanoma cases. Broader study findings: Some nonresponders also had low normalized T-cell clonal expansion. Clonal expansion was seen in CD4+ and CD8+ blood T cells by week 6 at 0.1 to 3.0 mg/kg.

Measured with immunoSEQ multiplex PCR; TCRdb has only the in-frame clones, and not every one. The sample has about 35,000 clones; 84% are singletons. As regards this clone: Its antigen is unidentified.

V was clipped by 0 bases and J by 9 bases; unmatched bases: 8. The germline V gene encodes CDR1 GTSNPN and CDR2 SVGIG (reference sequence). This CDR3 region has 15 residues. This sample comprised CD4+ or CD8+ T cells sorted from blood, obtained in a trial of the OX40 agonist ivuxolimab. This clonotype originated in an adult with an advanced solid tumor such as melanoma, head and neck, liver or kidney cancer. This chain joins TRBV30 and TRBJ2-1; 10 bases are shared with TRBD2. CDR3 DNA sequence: TGTGCCTGGAGTGTACGAAGCGGGAGGGGCCGTGAGCAGTTCTTC. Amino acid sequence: CAWSVRSGRGREQFF.